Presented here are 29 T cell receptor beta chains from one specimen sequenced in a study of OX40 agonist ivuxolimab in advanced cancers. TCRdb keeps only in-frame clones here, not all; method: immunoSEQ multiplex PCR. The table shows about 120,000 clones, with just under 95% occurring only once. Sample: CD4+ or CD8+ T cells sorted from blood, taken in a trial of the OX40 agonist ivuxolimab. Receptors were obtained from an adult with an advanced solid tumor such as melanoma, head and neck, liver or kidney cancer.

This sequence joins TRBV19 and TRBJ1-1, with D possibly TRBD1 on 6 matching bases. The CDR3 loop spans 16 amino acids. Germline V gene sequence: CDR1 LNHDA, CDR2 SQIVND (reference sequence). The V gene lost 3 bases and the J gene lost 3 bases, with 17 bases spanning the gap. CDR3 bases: TGTGCCAGTAGTATTTATCGGGGAGGGGGAGACACTGAAGCTTTCTTT. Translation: CASSIYRGGGDTEAFF.

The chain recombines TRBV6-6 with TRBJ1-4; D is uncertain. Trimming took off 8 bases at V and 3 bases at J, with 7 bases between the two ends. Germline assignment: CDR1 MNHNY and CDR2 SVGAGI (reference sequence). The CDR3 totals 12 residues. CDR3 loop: CASGRANEKLFF. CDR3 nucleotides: TGTGCCAGCGGTCGAGCTAATGAAAAACTGTTTTTT.

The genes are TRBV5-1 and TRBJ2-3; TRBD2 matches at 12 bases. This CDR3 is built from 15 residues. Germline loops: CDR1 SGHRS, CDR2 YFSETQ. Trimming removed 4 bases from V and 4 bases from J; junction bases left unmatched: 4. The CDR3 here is CASSPSGRAPDTQYF. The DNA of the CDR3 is TGCGCCAGCAGCCCTAGCGGGAGGGCCCCAGATACGCAGTATTTT.

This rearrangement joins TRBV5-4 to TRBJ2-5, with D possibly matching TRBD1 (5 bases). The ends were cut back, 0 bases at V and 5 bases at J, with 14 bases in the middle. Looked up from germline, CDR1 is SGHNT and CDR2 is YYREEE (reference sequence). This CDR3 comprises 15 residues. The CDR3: CASSLGRAVEETQYF. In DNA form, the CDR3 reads TGTGCCAGCAGCTTGGGCAGGGCGGTTGAGGAGACCCAGTACTTC. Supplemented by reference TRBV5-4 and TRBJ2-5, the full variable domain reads ETGVTQSPTHLIKTRGQQVTLRCSSQSGHNTVSWYQQALGQGPQFIFQYYREEENGRGNFPPRFSGLQFPNYSSELNVNALELDDSALYLCASSLGRAVEETQYFGPGTRLLVL.

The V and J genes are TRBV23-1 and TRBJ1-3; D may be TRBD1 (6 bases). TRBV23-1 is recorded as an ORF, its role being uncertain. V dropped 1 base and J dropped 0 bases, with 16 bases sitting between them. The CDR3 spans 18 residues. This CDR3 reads CASSQFPKQGTSGNTIYF. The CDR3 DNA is TGCGCCAGCAGTCAATTCCCGAAACAGGGAACCTCTGGAAACACCATATATTTT.

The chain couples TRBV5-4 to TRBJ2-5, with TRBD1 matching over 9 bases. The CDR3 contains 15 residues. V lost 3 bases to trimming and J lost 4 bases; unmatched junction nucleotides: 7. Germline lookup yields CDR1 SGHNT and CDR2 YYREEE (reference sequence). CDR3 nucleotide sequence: TGTGCCAGCAGCTCACCCACAGGGGGCGGAGAGACCCAGTACTTC. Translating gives CASSSPTGGGETQYF.

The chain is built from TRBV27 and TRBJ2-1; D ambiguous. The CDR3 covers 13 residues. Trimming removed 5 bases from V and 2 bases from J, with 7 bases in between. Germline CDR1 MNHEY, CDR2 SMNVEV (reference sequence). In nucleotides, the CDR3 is TGTGCCAGCAGTCCCCACCCCTACAATGAGCAGTTCTTC. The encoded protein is CASSPHPYNEQFF.

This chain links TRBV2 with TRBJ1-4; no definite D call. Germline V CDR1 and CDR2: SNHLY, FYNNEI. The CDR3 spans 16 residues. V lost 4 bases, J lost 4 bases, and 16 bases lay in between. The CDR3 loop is CASSGERRILNEKLFF. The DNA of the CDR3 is TGTGCCAGCAGTGGGGAGAGACGGATACTTAATGAAAAACTGTTTTTT.

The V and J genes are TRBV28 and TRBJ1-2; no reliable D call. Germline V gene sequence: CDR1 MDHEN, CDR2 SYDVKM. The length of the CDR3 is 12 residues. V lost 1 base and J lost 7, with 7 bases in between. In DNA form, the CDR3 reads TGTGCCAGCAGTTTATTACGTGGTGGCTACACCTTC. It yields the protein CASSLLRGGYTF.

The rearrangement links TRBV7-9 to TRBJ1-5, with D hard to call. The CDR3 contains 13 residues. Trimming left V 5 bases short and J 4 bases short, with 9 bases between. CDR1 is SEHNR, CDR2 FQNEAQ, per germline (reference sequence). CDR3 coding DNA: TGTGCCAGCAGCCCGGACGGGAATCAGCCCCAGCATTTT. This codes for CASSPDGNQPQHF.

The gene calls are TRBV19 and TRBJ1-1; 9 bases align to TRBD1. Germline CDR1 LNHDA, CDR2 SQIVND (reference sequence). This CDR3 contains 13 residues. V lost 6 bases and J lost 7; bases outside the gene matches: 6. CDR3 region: CASRGQGISEAFF. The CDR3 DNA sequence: TGTGCCAGTAGGGGACAGGGTATTAGTGAAGCTTTCTTT.

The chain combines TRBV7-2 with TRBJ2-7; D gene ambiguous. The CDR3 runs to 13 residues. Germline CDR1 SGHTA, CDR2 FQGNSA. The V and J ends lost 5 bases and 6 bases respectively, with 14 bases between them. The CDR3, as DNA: TGTGCCAGCAGCACCCCTTTTCGGTCCGAGCAGTACTTC. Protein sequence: CASSTPFRSEQYF.

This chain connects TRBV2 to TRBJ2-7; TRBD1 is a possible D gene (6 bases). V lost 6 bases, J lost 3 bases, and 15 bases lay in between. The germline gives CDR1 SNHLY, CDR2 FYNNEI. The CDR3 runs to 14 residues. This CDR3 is CASREVQGNYEQYF. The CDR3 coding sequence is TGTGCCAGCAGGGAGGTACAGGGAAACTACGAGCAGTACTTC.

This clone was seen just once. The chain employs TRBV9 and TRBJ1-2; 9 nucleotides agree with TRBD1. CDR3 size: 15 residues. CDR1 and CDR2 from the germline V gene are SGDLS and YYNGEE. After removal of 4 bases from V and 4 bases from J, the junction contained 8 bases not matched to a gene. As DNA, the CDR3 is TGTGCCAGCAGCCTCTCACAGGGGGCGGGCTATGGCTACACCTTC. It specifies CASSLSQGAGYGYTF.

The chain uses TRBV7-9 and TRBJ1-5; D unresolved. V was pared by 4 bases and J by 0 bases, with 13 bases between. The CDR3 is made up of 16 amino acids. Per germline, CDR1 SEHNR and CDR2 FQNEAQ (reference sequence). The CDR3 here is CASSSGYGVSNQPQHF. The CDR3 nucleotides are TGTGCCAGCAGCTCCGGATACGGAGTTAGCAATCAGCCCCAGCATTTT.

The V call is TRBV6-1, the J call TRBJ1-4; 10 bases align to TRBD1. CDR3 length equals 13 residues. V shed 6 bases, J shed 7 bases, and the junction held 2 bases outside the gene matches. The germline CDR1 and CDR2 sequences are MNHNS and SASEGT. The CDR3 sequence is CASSGTGAEKLFF. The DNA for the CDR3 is TGTGCCAGCAGCGGGACAGGGGCTGAAAAACTGTTTTTT.

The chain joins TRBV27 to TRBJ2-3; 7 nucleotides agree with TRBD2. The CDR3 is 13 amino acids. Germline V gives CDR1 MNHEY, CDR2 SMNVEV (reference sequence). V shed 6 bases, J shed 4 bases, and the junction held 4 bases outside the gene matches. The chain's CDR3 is CASRRTSSDTQYF. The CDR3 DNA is TGTGCCAGCAGGCGGACTAGTTCAGATACGCAGTATTTT.

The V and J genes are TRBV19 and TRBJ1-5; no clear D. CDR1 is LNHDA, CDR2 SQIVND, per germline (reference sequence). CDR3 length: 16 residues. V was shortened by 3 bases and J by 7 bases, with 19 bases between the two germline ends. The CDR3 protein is CASSIGNTVLRQPQHF. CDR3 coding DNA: TGTGCCAGTAGTATTGGGAATACGGTTTTGAGGCAGCCCCAGCATTTT.

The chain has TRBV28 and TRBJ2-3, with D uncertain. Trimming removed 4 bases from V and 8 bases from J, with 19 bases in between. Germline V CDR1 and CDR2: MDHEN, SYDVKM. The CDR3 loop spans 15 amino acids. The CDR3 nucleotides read TGTGCCAGCAGTTCCTCAACCAGACCATGGGGTACGCAGTATTTT. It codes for CASSSSTRPWGTQYF.

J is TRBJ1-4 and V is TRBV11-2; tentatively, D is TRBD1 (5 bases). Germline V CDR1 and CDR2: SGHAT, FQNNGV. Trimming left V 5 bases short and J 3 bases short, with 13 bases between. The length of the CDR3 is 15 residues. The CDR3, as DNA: TGTGCCAGCAGCGAGAAAGGGGAAGCTAATGAAAAACTGTTTTTT. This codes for CASSEKGEANEKLFF.

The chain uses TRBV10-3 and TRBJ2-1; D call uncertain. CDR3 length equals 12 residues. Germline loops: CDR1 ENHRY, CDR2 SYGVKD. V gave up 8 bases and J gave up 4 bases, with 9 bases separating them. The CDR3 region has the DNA TGTGCCATCGGGCCGGCATACAATGAGCAGTTCTTC. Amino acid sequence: CAIGPAYNEQFF.

CDR3 sequence reads: CASITGGRGNEKLFF. The CDR3 DNA is TGTGCCAGTATCACAGGGGGCAGAGGGAATGAAAAACTGTTTTTT. The rearrangement links TRBV6-1 to TRBJ1-4; 9 nucleotides align to TRBD1. Trimming at V came to 9 bases and at J to 5 bases, leaving 10 bases not matched to a gene. The CDR3 has 15 amino acids. Per the germline V gene, CDR1 is MNHNS and CDR2 is SASEGT.

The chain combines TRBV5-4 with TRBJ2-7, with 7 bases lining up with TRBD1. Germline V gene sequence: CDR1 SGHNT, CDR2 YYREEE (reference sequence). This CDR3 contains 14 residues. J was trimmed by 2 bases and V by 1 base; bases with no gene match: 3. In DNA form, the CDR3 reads TGTGCCAGCAGCTTGAGGGGGCCCACCTACGAGCAGTACTTC. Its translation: CASSLRGPTYEQYF.

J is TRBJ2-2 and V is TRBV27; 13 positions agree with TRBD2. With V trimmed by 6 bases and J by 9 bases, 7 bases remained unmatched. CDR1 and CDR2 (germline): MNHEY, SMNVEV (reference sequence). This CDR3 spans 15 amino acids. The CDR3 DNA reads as TGTGCCAGCAGCCGACCGGGACTAGCGGGGAGGGAGCTGTTTTTT. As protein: CASSRPGLAGRELFF.

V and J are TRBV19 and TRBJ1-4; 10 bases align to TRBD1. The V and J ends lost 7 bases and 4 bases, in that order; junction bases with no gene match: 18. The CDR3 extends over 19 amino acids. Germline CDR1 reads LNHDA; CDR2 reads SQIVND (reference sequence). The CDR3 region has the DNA TGTGCCAGTACCACCGGGACAGGGGCCCTAAGGGGTCTTAATGAAAAACTGTTTTTT. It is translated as CASTTGTGALRGLNEKLFF.

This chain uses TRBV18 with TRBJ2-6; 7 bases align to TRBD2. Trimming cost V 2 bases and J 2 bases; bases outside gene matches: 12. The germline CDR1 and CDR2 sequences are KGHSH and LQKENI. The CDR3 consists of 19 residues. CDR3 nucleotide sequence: TGTGCCAGCTCACCAGAGCGGGGCGGGAGAGGTACTGGGGCCAACGTCCTGACTTTC. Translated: CASSPERGGRGTGANVLTF.

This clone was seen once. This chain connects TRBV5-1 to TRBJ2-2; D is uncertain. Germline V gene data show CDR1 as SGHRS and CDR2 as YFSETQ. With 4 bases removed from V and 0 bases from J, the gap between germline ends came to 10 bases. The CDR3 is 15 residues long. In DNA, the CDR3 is TGCGCCAGCAGCACTACAGTGACGAACACCGGGGAGCTGTTTTTT. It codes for CASSTTVTNTGELFF.

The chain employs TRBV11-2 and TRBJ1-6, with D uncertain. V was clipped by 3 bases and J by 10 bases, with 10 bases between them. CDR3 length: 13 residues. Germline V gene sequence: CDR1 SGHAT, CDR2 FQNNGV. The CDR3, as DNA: TGTGCCAGCAGCTTGGCAGTGAACTCACCCCTCCACTTT. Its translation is CASSLAVNSPLHF.

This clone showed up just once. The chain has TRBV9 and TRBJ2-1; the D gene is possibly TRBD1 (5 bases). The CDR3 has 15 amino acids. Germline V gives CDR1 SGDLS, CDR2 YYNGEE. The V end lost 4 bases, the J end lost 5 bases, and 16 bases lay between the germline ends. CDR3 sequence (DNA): TGTGCCAGCAGCCCCCAGGGATACGTGGACAATGAGCAGTTCTTC. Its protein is CASSPQGYVDNEQFF.